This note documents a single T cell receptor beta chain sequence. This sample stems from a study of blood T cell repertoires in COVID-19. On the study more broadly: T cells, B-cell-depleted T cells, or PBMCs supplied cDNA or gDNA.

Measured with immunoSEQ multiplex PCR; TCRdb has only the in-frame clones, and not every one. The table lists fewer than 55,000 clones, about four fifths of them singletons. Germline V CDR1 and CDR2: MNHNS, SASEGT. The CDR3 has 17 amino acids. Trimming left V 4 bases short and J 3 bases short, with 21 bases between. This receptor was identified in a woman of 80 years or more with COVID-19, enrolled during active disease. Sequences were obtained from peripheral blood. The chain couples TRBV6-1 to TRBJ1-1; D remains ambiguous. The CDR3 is CASSGLGSRLEDTEAFF. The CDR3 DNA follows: TGTGCCAGCAGTGGACTCGGATCTAGGCTGGAGGACACTGAAGCTTTCTTT.